The 27 T cell receptor beta chains below were found in one sample sequenced in a study of cytomegalovirus exposure and HLA in healthy donors. PCR primers comprised 60 Vbeta and 13 Jbeta primers. Here immunoSEQ multiplex PCR was the method, and the copy in TCRdb shows in-frame clones only, minus some. The sample contains around 130,000 clones, over 60% of which appear only once. The sample comprised PBMCs. The receptors were gathered from a man aged 18 to 29 in good health and CMV-seropositive.

The V and J genes are TRBV5-1 and TRBJ2-7; D is uncertain. The germline gives CDR1 SGHRS, CDR2 YFSETQ. With 4 bases removed from V and 6 bases from J, the gap between germline ends came to 8 bases. This CDR3 region has 11 residues. The CDR3, as DNA: TGCGCCAGCAGCCGCGACTCCGAGCAGTACTTC. This encodes CASSRDSEQYF.

The rearrangement uses TRBV25-1 and TRBJ2-1, with D possibly TRBD1 on 5 matching bases. Germline V lookup: CDR1 MGHDK, CDR2 SYGVNS. This CDR3 contains 15 residues. V lost 1 base to trimming and J lost 0 bases, with 7 bases between them. The CDR3 spells CASSESGFSYNEQFF. Written as DNA, the CDR3 is TGTGCCAGCAGTGAATCAGGGTTCTCCTACAATGAGCAGTTCTTC.

The rearrangement joins TRBV4-1 to TRBJ1-2, with a weak D call TRBD1 (5 bases). V dropped 1 base and J dropped 8 bases, with 8 bases sitting between them. The CDR3 length is 12 residues. Per germline, CDR1 MGHRA and CDR2 YSYEKL. The CDR3 DNA reads TGCGCCAGCAGCCAAGGGAGGGACGGCTACACCTTC. Its translation is CASSQGRDGYTF.

The chain links TRBV30 to TRBJ2-3; D is unresolved. Trimming took 3 bases from V and 6 from J, leaving 10 bases between them. This CDR3 contains 12 residues. Germline V CDR1 and CDR2: GTSNPN, SVGIG (reference sequence). CDR3 protein: CAWSPARDTQYF. For the CDR3, the DNA is TGTGCCTGGAGCCCCGCTAGGGATACGCAGTATTTT. Looking up the rest from reference TRBV30 and TRBJ2-3 gives the full variable domain: SQTIHQWPATLVQPVGSPLSLECTVEGTSNPNLYWYRQAAGRGLQLLFYSVGIGQISSEVPQNLSASRPQDRQFILSSKKLLLSDSGFYLCAWSPARDTQYFGPGTRLTVL.

The rearrangement links TRBV27 to TRBJ1-1; D unresolved. CDR3 size: 13 residues. Trimming stripped 0 bases from V and 4 bases from J, with 6 bases between. The germline V gene encodes CDR1 MNHEY and CDR2 SMNVEV (reference sequence). CDR3 region: CASSLSVRTEAFF. Written as DNA, the CDR3 is TGTGCCAGCAGTTTATCCGTGCGCACTGAAGCTTTCTTT.

The J gene is TRBJ1-2, the V gene TRBV28; D may be TRBD1 (6 bases). CDR1 and CDR2 from the germline V gene are MDHEN and SYDVKM. The V end was cut by 7 bases, the J end by 0 bases, with 12 bases between. The CDR3 sequence is 14 residues long. The CDR3 DNA is TGTGCCAGCACCACGGACAGAACTAACTATGGCTACACCTTC. Its translation: CASTTDRTNYGYTF.

V and J are TRBV25-1 and TRBJ2-4; unclear D gene. This CDR3 is built from 13 residues. Trimming left V 4 bases short and J 6 bases short, with 10 bases between. CDR1 MGHDK and CDR2 SYGVNS come from the germline V gene. The CDR3 DNA reads as TGTGCCAGCAGTGTTGCAGGCCTAAACATTCAGTACTTC. Translated: CASSVAGLNIQYF.

The chain uses TRBV4-1 and TRBJ2-2, with a weak D call TRBD1 (6 bases). Trimming took off 6 bases at V and 5 bases at J, with 16 bases between the two ends. CDR1 is MGHRA, CDR2 YSYEKL, per germline. There are 15 residues in the CDR3. CDR3 in amino acids: CASRDVARGTGELFF. CDR3 sequence (DNA): TGCGCCAGCAGAGACGTGGCCAGGGGTACCGGGGAGCTGTTTTTT.

The rearrangement joins TRBV5-8 to TRBJ2-7, with D possibly matching TRBD1 (6 bases). Trimming left V 5 bases short and J 3 bases short, with 18 bases between. The CDR3 covers 15 residues. Per germline, CDR1 SGHTS and CDR2 YDEGEE. CDR3 DNA: TGTGCCAGCAGTTTCCGGGACACGGGGTACTACGAGCAGTACTTC. This translates into CASSFRDTGYYEQYF.

V usage is TRBV2 and J usage is TRBJ2-7; 9 nucleotides line up with TRBD1. The CDR3 runs to 14 residues. V was clipped by 7 bases and J by 2 bases; unmatched bases: 6. The germline V gene has CDR1 SNHLY and CDR2 FYNNEI. CDR3 sequence reads: CASTTGQGPYEQYF. The CDR3 bases are TGTGCCAGCACCACCGGACAGGGGCCCTACGAGCAGTACTTC.

The genes are TRBV10-3 and TRBJ1-1; no definite D call. The CDR3 extends over 11 amino acids. Germline lookup yields CDR1 ENHRY and CDR2 SYGVKD. Trimming pared 8 bases from V and 0 bases from J, leaving 4 bases between. The CDR3 loop reads CAIQMNTEAFF. CDR3 DNA sequence: TGTGCCATCCAGATGAACACTGAAGCTTTCTTT.

In its sample, this clone was seen a few times. This rearrangement joins TRBV6-1 to TRBJ2-1; the D is unclear. CDR3 size: 15 residues. Germline-derived CDR1 and CDR2 are MNHNS and SASEGT. V was trimmed by 2 bases and J by 6 bases, leaving 14 bases between them. The CDR3 nucleotides read TGTGCCAGCAGTGAATACTTTATTTCTGGCAATGAGCAGTTCTTC. Translating gives CASSEYFISGNEQFF.

The chain links TRBV4-1 to TRBJ1-4, with unresolved D. V shed 4 bases and J shed 2 bases, with 5 bases lying between them. Germline assignment: CDR1 MGHRA and CDR2 YSYEKL. The CDR3 contains 13 residues. This CDR3 reads CASSPLTNEKLFF. The DNA for the CDR3 is TGCGCCAGCAGCCCATTGACTAATGAAAAACTGTTTTTT.

CDR3 sequence reads: CASSAGGTGELFF. The CDR3 DNA reads as TGCGCCAGCAGTGCAGGGGGTACCGGGGAGCTGTTTTTT. The chain uses TRBV10-1 and TRBJ2-2; the match to TRBD1 covers 7 bases. The CDR3 contains 13 residues. V lost 4 bases and J lost 5; bases outside the gene matches: 1. Germline CDR1 and CDR2: WNHNN and SYGVQD (reference sequence).

This clone has only a few counts. The rearrangement links TRBV11-2 to TRBJ1-4, with unresolved D. CDR1 and CDR2 (germline): SGHAT, FQNNGV. V was cut by 5 bases and J by 7 bases, with 14 bases left in between. CDR3 length: 14 amino acids. CDR3 sequence reads: CASSPPRLGEKLFF. CDR3 bases: TGTGCCAGCAGCCCACCCAGGCTTGGTGAAAAACTGTTTTTT.

The rearrangement joins TRBV9 to TRBJ2-5; 9 nucleotides match TRBD1. V was pared by 2 bases and J by 4 bases, with 6 bases of the junction left unmatched. The CDR3 loop spans 15 amino acids. The germline CDR1 and CDR2 sequences are SGDLS and YYNGEE. The CDR3: CASSVGQGRTETQYF. In DNA, the CDR3 is TGTGCCAGCAGCGTGGGACAGGGAAGGACAGAGACCCAGTACTTC.

The chain couples TRBV28 to TRBJ1-4; D ambiguous. The germline V gene encodes CDR1 MDHEN and CDR2 SYDVKM. The CDR3 is 13 amino acids. V lost 2 bases, J lost 5 bases, and 6 bases lay in between. The CDR3 here is CASSLGGNEKLFF. In nucleotides, the CDR3 is TGTGCCAGCAGTTTAGGAGGAAATGAAAAACTGTTTTTT.

Only a few counts were recorded for this clone. The rearrangement uses TRBV7-7 and TRBJ1-5; tentatively, D is TRBD1 (5 bases). Germline assignment: CDR1 SSHAT and CDR2 FNYEAQ (reference sequence). The CDR3 runs to 12 residues. The CDR3 DNA follows: TGTGCTACAGCAGGGTCCAATCAGCCCCAGCATTTT. Translating gives CATAGSNQPQHF.

The chain has TRBV5-5 and TRBJ1-3; D is unclear. V lost 1 base and J lost 0, with 8 bases in between. Germline V gene lookup returns CDR1 SGHKS and CDR2 YYEKEE (reference sequence). The CDR3 spans 15 residues. CDR3 loop: CASSLSVHSGNTIYF. In DNA form, the CDR3 reads TGTGCCAGCAGCTTGTCAGTTCACTCTGGAAACACCATATATTTT.

J is TRBJ2-5 and V is TRBV29-1, with D tentatively TRBD2 (5 bases). CDR3 length equals 14 residues. Per the germline V gene, CDR1 is SQVTM and CDR2 is ANQGSEA. V was pared by 0 bases and J by 4 bases, with 12 bases between. CDR3 loop: CSVEDPSLRETQYF. The DNA for the CDR3 is TGCAGCGTTGAAGATCCTAGCTTGAGAGAGACCCAGTACTTC.

The gene calls are TRBV11-2 and TRBJ2-5, with TRBD1 matching over 8 bases. The junction had 9 bases not matched to a gene; V was cut back by 5 bases and J by 1 base. Germline assignment: CDR1 SGHAT and CDR2 FQNNGV. The CDR3 spans 16 residues. As DNA, the CDR3 is TGTGCCAGCAGCCCTCGGACAGGGCCTCCCCAAGAGACCCAGTACTTC. Protein product: CASSPRTGPPQETQYF.

Note on this clone: One end of the junction is discordant with germline, which a read error may explain. The same CDR3 also results from other DNA sequences found in this sample. The chain recombines TRBV7-9 with TRBJ1-1; 9 bases fit TRBD1. Germline CDR1 and CDR2: SEHNR and FQNEAQ (reference sequence). This CDR3 is built from 16 residues. DNA for the CDR3: TGCGCCAGCAGCTTATCGTTGGGACAGGGGAACACTGAAGCTTTCTTT. This sequence encodes CASSLSLGQGNTEAFF.

V usage is TRBV6-5 and J usage is TRBJ1-2, with TRBD1 matching 7 bases. The junction had 2 bases not matched to a gene; V was cut back by 0 bases and J by 4 bases. CDR1 and CDR2 from the germline V gene are MNHEY and SVGAGI. CDR3 size: 14 residues. CDR3 loop: CASSYSGTVYGYTF. The CDR3 nucleotides read TGTGCCAGCAGTTACTCCGGGACAGTCTATGGCTACACCTTC.

V gene TRBV4-1 combines with J gene TRBJ2-1, with TRBD1 identical over 7 bases. The V and J ends lost 6 bases and 10 bases, in that order; junction bases with no gene match: 6. Germline loops: CDR1 MGHRA, CDR2 YSYEKL. This CDR3 is built from 12 residues. The CDR3 region has the DNA TGCGCCAGCAGACAGGGGTTTGGCGAGCAGTTCTTC. Translation: CASRQGFGEQFF.

V gene TRBV4-2 combines with J gene TRBJ2-1; D remains ambiguous. The CDR3 has 13 amino acids. CDR1 and CDR2 (germline): LGHNA, YNFKEQ. The ends were cut back, 3 bases at V and 10 bases at J, with 13 bases in the middle. In DNA, the CDR3 is TGTGCCAGCAGCCACGCCTCTAGTGGCGAGCAGTTCTTC. It encodes CASSHASSGEQFF.

This clone was observed a handful of times. The V call is TRBV5-5, the J call TRBJ2-1; no firm D call. Trimming left V 4 bases short and J 8 bases short, with 19 bases between. The CDR3 runs to 15 residues. The germline CDR1 and CDR2 sequences are SGHKS and YYEKEE (reference sequence). CDR3 residues: CASSHGSRVSDEQFF. CDR3 bases: TGTGCCAGCAGCCACGGGTCCCGGGTCTCGGATGAGCAGTTCTTC.

This clone was recorded only once. The chain carries TRBV4-1 and TRBJ1-1, with 9 bases that match TRBD1. The ends lost 3 bases at V and 3 bases at J; junction bases unmatched: 8. CDR1 is MGHRA, CDR2 YSYEKL, per germline. This CDR3 is built from 16 residues. CDR3 residues: CASSHNRQGGYTEAFF. The DNA for the CDR3 is TGCGCCAGCAGCCACAACCGACAGGGGGGGTACACTGAAGCTTTCTTT.